Listed here are 31 T cell receptor beta chains from one sample, sequenced in a study of tumor and adjacent non-tumor tissue in lung cancer. This sample's RNA came from whole unsorted tissue. The library came from three nested PCR rounds adapted from ARM-PCR protocols. MiXCR, run by TCRdb on the multiplex PCR reads, gives a single entry per CDR3 protein. The data contain about 85,000 distinct CDR3 sequences, about three fifths of them singletons. Input material: lung tumor tissue. The receptors come from a man aged 65-85 years with non-small cell lung cancer.

This clonotype was observed at least ten times. This rearrangement joins TRBV5-1 to TRBJ1-5, with TRBD1 matching over 9 bases. Germline CDR1 and CDR2: SGHRS and YFSETQ. Unmatched junction bases numbered 6, after V lost 4 bases and J lost 4 bases. CDR3 length: 15 amino acids. Here the CDR3 reads CASSITGGQNQPQHF. CDR3 DNA sequence: TGCGCCAGCAGCATAACAGGGGGCCAGAATCAGCCCCAGCATTTT.

Of note for this clonotype: The junction and the germline gene differ at one end; a read error may be behind it. The gene calls are TRBV6-6 and TRBJ2-7, with a weak D call TRBD2 (5 bases). This CDR3 contains 18 residues. Looked up from germline, CDR1 is MNHNY and CDR2 is SVGAGI (reference sequence). The CDR3 DNA sequence: TGTGCCAGCAACCCCCGGGGTGGTGGCAGTCGCTCTGGGTACGAGCTGTACTTC. It encodes CASNPRGGGSRSGYELYF.

On this clonotype: The junction and the germline gene differ at one end; a read error may be behind it. The chain employs TRBV4-1 and TRBJ2-4; no clear D gene. The CDR3 sequence is 13 residues long. The germline gives CDR1 MGHRA, CDR2 YSYEKL. The CDR3, as DNA: TGCGCCAGCAACCAAATGATCCAAAAGATTCAGTACTTT. Residues: CASNQMIQKIQYF.

There are a few counts of this clonotype. A much larger clone differs from this one at a single base, so this may be a read error. The gene calls are TRBV29-1 and TRBJ2-5; D is tentatively TRBD1 or TRBD2 (5 bases each). This CDR3 is 13 amino acids long. Looked up from germline, CDR1 is SQVTM and CDR2 is ANQGSEA. CDR3 sequence (DNA): TGCAGCGTTGCCAGACAGCGGCAAGATACCCAGTACTTC. The encoded protein is CSVARQRQDTQYF.

Regarding this clonotype: The CDR3 does not close with the conserved phenylalanine or tryptophan, likely indicating a read error. The J gene is TRBJ2-2, the V gene TRBV29-1, with D unresolved. The CDR3 runs to 13 residues. In germline, CDR1 is SQVTM, CDR2 ANQGSEA. The CDR3 loop reads CSVDGSNTGELFS. As DNA, the CDR3 is TGCAGTGTTGACGGATCGAACACCGGGGAGCTGTTTTCT.

This clonotype was found a few times. The CDR3 DNA follows: TGCAGTGCTAGAGAATTCAACCGGGGGGGCAATGAGCAGTTCTTC. Translating it yields CSAREFNRGGNEQFF. The V call is TRBV20-1, the J call TRBJ2-1, with TRBD2 identical over 8 bases. CDR3 length equals 15 residues. Germline CDR1 reads DFQATT; CDR2 reads SNEGSKA (reference sequence). V lost 0 bases and J lost 6; bases outside the gene matches: 7.

A remark on this clonotype: One end of the junction is discordant with germline, which a read error may explain. The CDR3 is CSAEGRVGTGKLFF. DNA for the CDR3: TGCAGTGCCGAGGGGCGGGTCGGCACCGGGAAGCTGTTTTTT. The chain combines TRBV29-1 with TRBJ2-2; either TRBD1 or TRBD2 may fit D (5 bases each). The germline V gene encodes CDR1 SQVTM and CDR2 ANQGSEA. This CDR3 has 14 residues.

The chain employs TRBV6-5 and TRBJ2-7; 13 nucleotides line up with TRBD2. Losses at the gene ends were 6 bases for V and 3 bases for J; bases not matched to a gene: 2. The CDR3 contains 14 residues. From germline, CDR1 is MNHEY and CDR2 SVGAGI. The CDR3 protein is CASRRLAGGYEQYF. As DNA, the CDR3 is TGTGCCAGCAGGAGACTAGCGGGAGGCTACGAGCAGTACTTC.

The CDR3 region has the DNA TGTGCCAGTCCCCAGGGCGCTGGAGGGATAGATCAGCCCCAGCATTTT. The encoded protein is CASPQGAGGIDQPQHF. The chain uses TRBV11-2 and TRBJ1-5; D is perhaps TRBD1 (5 bases). The germline V gene encodes CDR1 SGHAT and CDR2 FQNNGV. V dropped 9 bases and J dropped 5 bases, with 23 bases sitting between them. This CDR3 has 16 residues.

The chain uses TRBV5-1 and TRBJ2-6; no definite D call. This CDR3 is built from 17 residues. V was trimmed by 6 bases and J by 4 bases, leaving 20 bases between them. Looked up from germline, CDR1 is SGHRS and CDR2 is YFSETQ. DNA of the CDR3: TGCGCCAGCAACCGAAACAGAGAAATCTTAGGGGCCAACGTCCTGACTTTC. Translating gives CASNRNREILGANVLTF.

As for this clonotype: The CDR3 does not end in the conserved phenylalanine or tryptophan, so this is likely a read error. The chain links TRBV29-1 to TRBJ1-2; the D gene is possibly TRBD1 (5 bases). The V end was cut by 3 bases, the J end by 6 bases, with 14 bases between. This CDR3 is 13 amino acids long. In germline, CDR1 is SQVTM, CDR2 ANQGSEA. CDR3: CSVEGLVTDGYTI. The CDR3 DNA reads TGCAGCGTTGAGGGACTTGTCACGGATGGCTACACCATC.

Concerning this clonotype: The germline gene is not matched at one end of the junction; a read error may be the cause. The chain joins TRBV6-1 to TRBJ2-7, with D possibly TRBD1 on 7 matching bases. The CDR3 spans 14 residues. Germline V gives CDR1 MNHNS, CDR2 SASEGT. As DNA, the CDR3 is TGTGCCAGCAAGGGGCGACAGGGAGGCTACGAGCAGAACTTC. This encodes CASKGRQGGYEQNF.

This clonotype was counted at least ten times. The chain joins TRBV29-1 to TRBJ2-3; D is unclear. The length of the CDR3 is 11 residues. Germline CDR1 SQVTM, CDR2 ANQGSEA. V dropped 4 bases and J dropped 7 bases, with 9 bases sitting between them. Here the CDR3 DNA reads TGCAGCGTTGCCCGGGCGAATACGCAGTATTTT. As protein: CSVARANTQYF.

Of note for this clonotype: The CDR3 carries no conserved terminal phenylalanine or tryptophan, so it likely arises from a read error. It is unclear where the CDR3 begins or ends on the DNA, so no DNA is shown, and the CDR3 is as TCRdb lists it. The rearrangement uses TRBV2 and TRBJ2-2; the D call TRBD2 from the table was never checked on the DNA. Germline CDR1 SNHLY, CDR2 FYNNEI. The CDR3 is 14 amino acids long, termini counted. The CDR3 here is CASKPSENTGELSS.

This chain connects TRBV28 to TRBJ1-5, with D perhaps TRBD2 (6 bases). The J call may be wrong; the DNA end is better matched by TRBJ2-3. This CDR3 has 15 residues. Germline loops: CDR1 MDHEN, CDR2 SYDVKM. The CDR3 sequence is CASLSGPGLNQPQYF. CDR3 nucleotide sequence: TGTGCCAGCTTGTCAGGACCGGGACTCAATCAGCCCCAGTATTTT.

As regards this clonotype: This may be a read error, as it is one base from a much larger clone. The chain joins TRBV28 to TRBJ2-5; D gene ambiguous. CDR1 MDHEN and CDR2 SYDVKM come from the germline V gene. With 5 bases removed from V and 8 bases from J, the gap between germline ends came to 18 bases. The CDR3 is 14 amino acids. For the CDR3, the DNA is TGTGCCAGCAGTGAGATGGCCGGCCAAGGAACCCAGTACTTC. This encodes CASSEMAGQGTQYF.

Note on this clonotype: A much larger clone is a single base away; this may be a read error. The chain recombines TRBV6-5 with TRBJ2-5, with D perhaps TRBD2 (7 bases). V shed 6 bases and J shed 1 base, with 15 bases lying between them. The V gene's germline CDR1 is MNHEY and CDR2 SVGAGI. The CDR3 is 15 residues long. The CDR3 is CASRGGGAGQETQYF. CDR3 in DNA: TGTGCCAGCAGAGGGGGGGGGGCAGGCCAAGAGACCCAGTACTTC.

A word on this clonotype: One junction end does not reproduce the germline sequence, and a read error may be involved. This rearrangement joins TRBV6-6 to TRBJ2-3; 7 bases match TRBD2. CDR3 length: 15 residues. Germline CDR1 and CDR2: MNHNY and SVGAGI (reference sequence). CDR3 nucleotide sequence: TGTGCCAGCTCCAATAGCGGGTCTGGCACCGATACGCAGTATTTT. Amino acids: CASSNSGSGTDTQYF.

The table lists this clonotype with many counts. The rearrangement uses TRBV20-1 and TRBJ2-1; weak D call: TRBD2 (7 bases). CDR3 size: 15 residues. CDR1 is DFQATT, CDR2 SNEGSKA, per germline (reference sequence). V lost 0 bases and J 10 bases, leaving 19 bases between the germline ends. The CDR3 protein is CSARDRGDTAREQFF. CDR3 nucleotide sequence: TGCAGTGCTAGAGATCGGGGGGACACAGCACGGGAGCAGTTCTTC.

A note on this clonotype: Since the CDR3 does not end with the conserved phenylalanine or tryptophan, this likely comes from a read error. This chain joins TRBV29-1 and TRBJ2-7; 11 nucleotides align to TRBD1. CDR3 length equals 14 residues. Germline lookup yields CDR1 SQVTM and CDR2 ANQGSEA. V trimming: 7 bases; J trimming: 9 bases; junction bases outside the gene matches: 14. The CDR3 DNA sequence: TGCAGCGCTGGACCGGGGACAGGGGGTTACTGGCAGTACTCC. Its protein product is CSAGPGTGGYWQYS.

For this clonotype: At one boundary the junction diverges from the germline segment, which might be a read error. The rearrangement uses TRBV11-1 and TRBJ2-5; TRBD2 might be the D (5 bases). Germline lookup yields CDR1 SGHAT and CDR2 FQDESV (reference sequence). This CDR3 has 14 residues. The CDR3 sequence is CTSSPDRARGTQYF. In DNA form, the CDR3 reads TGTACCAGCAGCCCCGACCGGGCCCGGGGGACCCAGTACTTC.

Comments on this clonotype: This may come from a read error, since a much larger clone is one base off. The chain has TRBV20-1 and TRBJ2-2; D is possibly TRBD1 (6 bases). Germline CDR1 reads DFQATT; CDR2 reads SNEGSKA (reference sequence). The CDR3 covers 14 residues. The CDR3 DNA reads TGCAGTGCTAGAGAGGGGGCGAACACCGGGGAGCTGTCTTTT. Protein product: CSAREGANTGELSF.

In the case of this clonotype: Without the conserved terminal phenylalanine or tryptophan, this CDR3 likely stems from a read error. The DNA is omitted, as the CDR3 cannot be located on it reliably, and the CDR3 follows TCRdb's listing. The V and J genes are TRBV6-1 and TRBJ2-1; TRBD1 is the table's D call, not checked against the DNA. A total of 16 residues make up the CDR3, ends included. CDR1 and CDR2 (germline): MNHNS, SASEGT. The CDR3 sequence is CASSPLSGGTPNEQFI.

Turning to this clonotype: No conserved phenylalanine or tryptophan is present at the end of the CDR3, so a read error is the likely explanation. This chain joins TRBV6-5 and TRBJ2-5; D uncertain. This CDR3 is built from 16 residues. Germline V CDR1 and CDR2: MNHEY, SVGAGI. The CDR3 sequence: CDSSLREGPGWETQYL. The DNA for the CDR3 is TGTGACAGCAGCCTAAGAGAAGGGCCAGGTTGGGAGACCCAGTACCTC.

In its sample, this clonotype was seen once. The conserved final phenylalanine or tryptophan is absent from the CDR3, which likely points to a read error. The chain couples TRBV11-2 to TRBJ2-1; 9 bases are a match to TRBD2. Germline CDR1 reads SGHAT; CDR2 reads FQNNGV. The CDR3 is 15 residues long. The CDR3 coding sequence is TGTACCAGTAGCTTGACTAGCGGTAAAGGGAATGAGCAGTTCTTA. It specifies CTSSLTSGKGNEQFL.

A word on this clonotype: A much larger clone is a single base away; this may be a read error. The chain combines TRBV6-6 with TRBJ2-5; D is ambiguous. With 3 bases removed from V and 3 bases from J, the gap between germline ends came to 8 bases. CDR3 length: 13 amino acids. Germline values: CDR1 MNHNY, CDR2 SVGAGI (reference sequence). CDR3 amino acids: CASSYAHEETQYF. The CDR3 nucleotides are TGTGCCAGCAGTTATGCACACGAAGAGACCCAGTACTTC.

This clonotype was detected a few times. With a much larger clone just one base away, this may be a read error. The rearrangement joins TRBV12-3 or TRBV12-4 to TRBJ2-7; possible D gene TRBD2, 6 bases. The CDR3 runs to 14 residues. This chain's CDR3 is CVSSFQRAGYEQYF. CDR3 sequence (DNA): TGTGTCAGCAGTTTCCAGCGGGCCGGCTACGAGCAGTACTTC.

This clonotype showed up just a few times. The chain joins TRBV19 to TRBJ2-1; 7 bases match TRBD1. There are 13 residues in the CDR3. V lost 8 bases, J lost 8 bases, and 9 bases stayed unmatched. Germline loops: CDR1 LNHDA, CDR2 SQIVND (reference sequence). As DNA, the CDR3 is TGTGCCAGTCGTCCCACAGGGGCCGATGAGCAGTTCTTC. Its translation is CASRPTGADEQFF.

Note on this clonotype: The junction differs from germline at one of its ends, possibly a read error. This sequence joins TRBV5-1 and TRBJ2-1, with 9 nucleotides matching TRBD1. The CDR3 is made up of 17 amino acids. CDR1 and CDR2 (germline): SGHRS, YFSETQ. CDR3 in amino acids: CASISNTGGVGGGEQFF. CDR3 nucleotide sequence: TGTGCCAGCATCTCAAATACAGGGGGCGTGGGAGGCGGTGAGCAGTTCTTC. Supplemented by reference TRBV5-1 and TRBJ2-1, the full variable domain reads KAGVTQTPRYLIKTRGQQVTLSCSPISGHRSVSWYQQTPGQGLQFLFEYFSETQRNKGNFPGRFSGRQFSNSRSEMNVSTLELGDSALYLCASISNTGGVGGGEQFFGPGTRLTVL.

The sample holds a few counts of this clonotype. A clone one base away is much larger, so this may be a read error. The rearrangement links TRBV6-6 to TRBJ1-5, with 8 bases matching TRBD1. The CDR3 is made up of 13 amino acids. The V segment lost 10 bases and the J segment 3 bases; nucleotides outside the gene matches: 5. CDR1 is MNHNY, CDR2 SVGAGI, per germline (reference sequence). The CDR3 sequence is CANRQGTNQPQHF. CDR3 bases: TGTGCCAACAGACAGGGGACCAATCAGCCCCAGCATTTT.

V usage is TRBV11-2 and J usage is TRBJ2-7, with 10 bases lining up with TRBD1. From germline, CDR1 is SGHAT and CDR2 FQNNGV. This CDR3 spans 14 amino acids. V gave up 6 bases and J gave up 5 bases; unmatched junction bases: 7. The chain's CDR3 is CASRLRDRGNEQYF. The CDR3 nucleotides are TGTGCCAGCAGATTGCGGGACAGGGGCAACGAGCAGTACTTC.